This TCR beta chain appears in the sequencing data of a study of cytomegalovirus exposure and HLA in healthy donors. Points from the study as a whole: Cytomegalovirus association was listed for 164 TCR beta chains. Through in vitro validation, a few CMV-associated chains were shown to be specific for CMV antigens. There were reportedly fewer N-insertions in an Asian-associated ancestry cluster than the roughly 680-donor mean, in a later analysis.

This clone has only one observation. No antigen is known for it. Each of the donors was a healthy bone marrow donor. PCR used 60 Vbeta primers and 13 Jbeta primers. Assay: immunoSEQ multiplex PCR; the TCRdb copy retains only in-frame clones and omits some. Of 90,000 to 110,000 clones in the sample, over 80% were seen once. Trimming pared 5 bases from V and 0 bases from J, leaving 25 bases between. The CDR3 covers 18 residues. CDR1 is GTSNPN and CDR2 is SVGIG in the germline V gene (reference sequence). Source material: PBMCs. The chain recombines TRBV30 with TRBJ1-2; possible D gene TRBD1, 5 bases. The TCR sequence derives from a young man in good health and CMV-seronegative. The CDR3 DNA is TGTGCCTGGGACAGAGATCTGCCCGCGACGGAAACTAACTATGGCTACACCTTC. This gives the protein CAWDRDLPATETNYGYTF.